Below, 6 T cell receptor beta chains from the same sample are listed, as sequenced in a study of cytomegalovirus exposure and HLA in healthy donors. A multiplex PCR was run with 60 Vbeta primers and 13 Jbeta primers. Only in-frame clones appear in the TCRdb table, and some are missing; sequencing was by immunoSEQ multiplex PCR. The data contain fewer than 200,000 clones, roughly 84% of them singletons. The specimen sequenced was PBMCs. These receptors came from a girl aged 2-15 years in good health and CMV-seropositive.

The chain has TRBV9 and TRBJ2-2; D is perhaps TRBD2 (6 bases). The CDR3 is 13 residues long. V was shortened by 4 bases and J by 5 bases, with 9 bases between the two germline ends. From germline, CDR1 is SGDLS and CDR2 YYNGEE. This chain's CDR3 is CASSPRGTGELFF. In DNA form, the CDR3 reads TGTGCCAGCAGCCCCCGGGGGACCGGGGAGCTGTTTTTT.

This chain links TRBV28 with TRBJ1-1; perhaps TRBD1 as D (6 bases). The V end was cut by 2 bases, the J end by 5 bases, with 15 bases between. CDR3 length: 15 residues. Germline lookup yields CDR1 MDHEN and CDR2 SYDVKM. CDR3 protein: CASSLGWGRVTEAFF. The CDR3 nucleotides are TGTGCCAGCAGTTTAGGTTGGGGGCGGGTGACTGAAGCTTTCTTT.

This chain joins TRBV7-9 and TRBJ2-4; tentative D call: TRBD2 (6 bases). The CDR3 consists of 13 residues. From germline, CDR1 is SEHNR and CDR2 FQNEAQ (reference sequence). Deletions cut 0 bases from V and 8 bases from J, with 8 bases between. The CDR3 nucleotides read TGTGCCAGCAGCTTAGCGGCTAGCGACATTCAGTACTTC. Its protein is CASSLAASDIQYF.

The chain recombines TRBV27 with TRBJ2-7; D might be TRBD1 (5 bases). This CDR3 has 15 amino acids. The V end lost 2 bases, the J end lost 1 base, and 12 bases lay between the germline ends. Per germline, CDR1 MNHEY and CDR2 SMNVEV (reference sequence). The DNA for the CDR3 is TGTGCCAGCAGTTTAAGGGCAGGGCGGTCCTACGAGCAGTACTTC. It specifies CASSLRAGRSYEQYF.

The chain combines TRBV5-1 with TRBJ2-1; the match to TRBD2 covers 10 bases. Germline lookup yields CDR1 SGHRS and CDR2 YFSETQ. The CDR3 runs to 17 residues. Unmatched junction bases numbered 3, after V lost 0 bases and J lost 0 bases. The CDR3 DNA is TGCGCCAGCAGCTTGGGGACTAGCGGAGACTCCTACAATGAGCAGTTCTTC. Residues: CASSLGTSGDSYNEQFF.

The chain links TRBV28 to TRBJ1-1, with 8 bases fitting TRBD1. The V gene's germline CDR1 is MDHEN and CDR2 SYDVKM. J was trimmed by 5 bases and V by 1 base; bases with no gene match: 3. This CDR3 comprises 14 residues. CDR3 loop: CASSLYRGETEAFF. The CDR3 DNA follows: TGTGCCAGCAGTTTATACAGGGGGGAAACTGAAGCTTTCTTT.